The T cell receptor (beta chain) described here comes from a study of T-cell reconstitution after alpha-beta-depleted transplantation in children. Germline V gene sequence: CDR1 SGHRS, CDR2 YFSETQ. The CDR3 runs to 15 residues. V trimming: 6 bases; J trimming: 4 bases; junction bases outside the gene matches: 10. Researchers prepared the TCRbeta library using unique molecular identifiers, the study reports. TCRdb redid the calling of the PCR reads with MiXCR, one entry per CDR3 protein. Here the sample spans approximately 350,000 distinct CDR3 sequences, roughly 13% being singletons. V usage is TRBV5-1 and J usage is TRBJ1-1, with 9 nucleotides matching TRBD1. This receptor was identified in a human donor who donated a stem cell graft to a child with Fanconi anemia. Sequencing was performed on PBMCs, taken from the stem cell graft. CDR3: CASTPAGQGSTEAFF. The CDR3, as DNA: TGCGCCAGCACTCCTGCGGGACAGGGTAGCACTGAAGCTTTCTTT.